Listed below are T cell receptor beta chains from one sample, sequenced in a study of T cell repertoires in aging, cancer and after chemotherapy. MiXCR, applied by TCRdb to the multiplex PCR reads, yields one record per CDR3 protein. The sample contains about 8,300 distinct CDR3 sequences, around 30% of which appear only once. The specimen was blood. The receptors derive from a human donor in good health. Each CDR3 is given with its conserved first and last residue. A D gene is named only where the DNA matches it firmly. The listing skips clone size in some rows; elsewhere it reads once, few, many or a size class.

J: TRBJ2-4; size: NA; D: NA; V: TRBV10-1; CDR3: CASSGTPLAKNIQYF; DNA: TGTGCCAGCAGTGGAACCCCCCTAGCCAAAAACATTCAGTACTTC
J: TRBJ2-3; size: NA; D: NA; V: TRBV7-2; CDR3: CASSLRGRGPPDTQYF; DNA: TGTGCCAGCAGCTTACGAGGGCGGGGGCCCCCAGATACGCAGTATTTT
J: TRBJ1-5; size: NA; D: NA; V: TRBV30; CDR3: CAWSRDTFSNQPQHF; DNA: TGTGCCTGGAGTCGGGACACGTTTAGCAATCAGCCCCAGCATTTT
J: TRBJ2-1; size: NA; D: TRBD1; V: TRBV6-5; CDR3: CASSYSGTGGNEQFF; DNA: TGTGCCAGCAGTTACTCGGGGACAGGGGGTAATGAGCAGTTCTTC
J: TRBJ2-5; size: few; D: TRBD1; V: TRBV18; CDR3: CASSPTGTGTETQYF; DNA: TGTGCCAGCTCGCCGACCGGGACAGGGACGGAGACCCAGTACTTC
J: TRBJ1-1; size: NA; D: TRBD1; V: TRBV10-1; CDR3: CASSESDRESAEAFF; DNA: TGCGCCAGCAGTGAGTCGGACAGGGAAAGCGCTGAAGCTTTCTTT
J: TRBJ1-1; size: NA; D: NA; V: TRBV7-2; CDR3: CASSLVPGFKGTTFF; DNA: TGTGCCAGCAGCTTAGTACCGGGATTCAAAGGAACGACTTTCTTT
J: TRBJ2-2; size: few; D: TRBD2; V: TRBV27; CDR3: CASSYSSGGPTGELFF; DNA: TGTGCCAGCAGTTATTCGAGCGGGGGGCCCACCGGGGAGCTGTTTTTT
J: TRBJ2-1; size: few; D: TRBD1; V: TRBV5-1; CDR3: CASSLQGVATYNEQFF; DNA: TGCGCCAGCAGCTTACAGGGGGTGGCTACCTACAATGAGCAGTTCTTC
J: TRBJ2-1; size: few; D: TRBD1; V: TRBV6-1; CDR3: CASSEATGLSRLNEQFF; DNA: TGTGCCAGCAGTGAAGCGACAGGGCTATCCCGTTTGAATGAGCAGTTCTTC
J: TRBJ2-1; size: NA; D: TRBD1; V: TRBV6-4; CDR3: CASSETGGSYNEQFF; DNA: TGTGCCAGCAGTGAGACAGGGGGCTCCTACAATGAGCAGTTCTTC
J: TRBJ2-2; size: few; D: NA; V: TRBV6-2/TRBV6-3; CDR3: CASSYSLPEAPTGELFF; DNA: TGTGCCAGCAGTTACTCGCTCCCAGAAGCCCCCACCGGGGAGCTGTTTTTT
J: TRBJ2-6; size: NA; D: NA; V: TRBV7-2; CDR3: CASSLRSSGANVLTF; DNA: TGTGCCAGCAGCCTACGGAGCTCTGGGGCCAACGTCCTGACTTTC
J: TRBJ2-7; size: medium-sized; D: TRBD1; V: TRBV6-5; CDR3: CASSLGQGPYEQYF; DNA: TGTGCCAGCAGCCTGGGACAGGGTCCCTACGAGCAGTACTTC
J: TRBJ2-6; size: NA; D: NA; V: TRBV5-1; CDR3: CASGPGNSGANVLTF; DNA: TGCGCCAGCGGGCCAGGGAACTCTGGGGCCAACGTCCTGACTTTC
J: TRBJ2-3; size: few; D: NA; V: TRBV5-4; CDR3: CASSLDDRFGLRRTDTQYF; DNA: TGTGCCAGCAGCTTGGATGACAGGTTCGGCCTTCGTCGCACAGATACGCAGTATTTT
J: TRBJ1-2; size: NA; D: NA; V: TRBV5-1; CDR3: CASSLDVNYGYTF; DNA: TGCGCCAGCAGCTTGGACGTCAACTATGGCTACACCTTC
J: TRBJ2-7; size: NA; D: TRBD2; V: TRBV2; CDR3: CASSPGLRLDEQYF; DNA: TGTGCCAGCAGTCCGGGACTACGTCTCGACGAGCAGTACTTC
J: TRBJ1-1; size: NA; D: NA; V: TRBV19; CDR3: CASSTIEGWGSEAFF; DNA: TGTGCCAGTAGTACGATCGAGGGATGGGGGTCTGAAGCTTTCTTT
J: TRBJ1-1; size: NA; D: NA; V: TRBV6-1; CDR3: CASSYDRINTEAFF; DNA: TGTGCCAGCAGTTATGACAGAATTAACACTGAAGCTTTCTTT
J: TRBJ2-2; size: NA; D: NA; V: TRBV6-2/TRBV6-3; CDR3: CASRGHRDTGELFF; DNA: TGTGCCAGCAGGGGACATAGAGACACCGGGGAGCTGTTTTTT
J: TRBJ1-6; size: NA; D: TRBD1; V: TRBV7-9; CDR3: CASSWGQLNSPLHF; DNA: TGTGCCAGCAGCTGGGGACAGTTAAATTCACCCCTCCACTTT
J: TRBJ1-1; size: NA; D: NA; V: TRBV7-2; CDR3: CARSPRPLNTEAFF; DNA: TGTGCCAGAAGCCCCAGACCCCTGAACACTGAAGCTTTCTTT
J: TRBJ2-4; size: NA; D: NA; V: TRBV13; CDR3: CASSPLAEANIQYF; DNA: TGTGCCAGCAGCCCCTTAGCGGAGGCAAACATTCAGTACTTC
J: TRBJ1-1; size: NA; D: TRBD1; V: TRBV6-2/TRBV6-3; CDR3: CASRPQGYEAFF; DNA: TGTGCCAGCAGACCACAGGGGTATGAAGCTTTCTTT
J: TRBJ2-6; size: medium-sized; D: NA; V: TRBV12-3/TRBV12-4; CDR3: CASSRVSARGANVLTF; DNA: TGTGCCAGCAGTCGGGTTTCGGCGCGAGGGGCCAACGTCCTGACTTTC
J: TRBJ1-1; size: NA; D: NA; V: TRBV6-5; CDR3: CASSTTHLDTEAFF; DNA: TGTGCCAGCAGTACGACACATTTGGACACTGAAGCTTTCTTT
J: TRBJ2-2; size: few; D: NA; V: TRBV27; CDR3: CASSLAPRAGPGNTGELFF; DNA: TGTGCCAGCAGTTTAGCCCCACGGGCTGGACCCGGGAACACCGGGGAGCTGTTTTTT
J: TRBJ2-5; size: NA; D: NA; V: TRBV13; CDR3: CASSLTRVETQYF; DNA: TGTGCCAGCAGCTTAACTAGAGTGGAGACCCAGTACTTC
J: TRBJ2-1; size: NA; D: TRBD1; V: TRBV12-3/TRBV12-4; CDR3: CASSLARGLYNEQFF; DNA: TGTGCCAGCAGTTTAGCGAGGGGGCTATACAATGAGCAGTTCTTC
J: TRBJ1-3; size: once; D: NA; V: TRBV5-1; CDR3: CASSLKSAGAAGNTIYF; DNA: TGCGCCAGCAGCTTGAAGTCGGCGGGGGCGGCTGGAAACACCATATATTTT
J: TRBJ2-3; size: medium-sized; D: NA; V: TRBV27; CDR3: CASSSLLQDTQYF; DNA: TGTGCCAGCAGTTCCCTTCTACAGGATACGCAGTATTTT
J: TRBJ1-2; size: NA; D: NA; V: TRBV20-1; CDR3: CSARETGTNYGYTF; DNA: TGCAGTGCTAGGGAGACAGGAACCAACTATGGCTACACCTTC
J: TRBJ1-5; size: NA; D: NA; V: TRBV11-2; CDR3: CASSLDGGSNQPQHF; DNA: TGTGCCAGCAGCTTAGACGGGGGAAGCAATCAGCCCCAGCATTTT
J: TRBJ2-1; size: NA; D: NA; V: TRBV11-2; CDR3: CASSLGQVYNEQFF; DNA: TGTGCCAGCAGCTTAGGGCAGGTTTACAATGAGCAGTTCTTC
J: TRBJ1-5; size: few; D: NA; V: TRBV15; CDR3: CATSRRARQPNQPQHF; DNA: TGTGCCACCAGCCGGAGAGCTCGGCAGCCCAATCAGCCCCAGCATTTT
J: TRBJ2-1; size: NA; D: TRBD1; V: TRBV24-1; CDR3: CATSEPTGDVSNEQFF; DNA: TGTGCCACCAGTGAACCGACAGGGGACGTGAGTAATGAGCAGTTCTTC
J: TRBJ2-7; size: NA; D: NA; V: TRBV30; CDR3: CAWSDTQPDRRIKSTDYEQYF; DNA: TGTGCCTGGAGCGACACGCAACCCGACAGAAGAATTAAATCTACCGACTACGAGCAGTACTTC
J: TRBJ1-2; size: NA; D: NA; V: TRBV4-3; CDR3: CASSQALQGNYGYTF; DNA: TGCGCCAGCAGCCAAGCCCTACAGGGTAACTATGGCTACACCTTC
J: TRBJ2-1; size: few; D: NA; V: TRBV12-3/TRBV12-4; CDR3: CASSWAFLYEQFF; DNA: TGTGCCAGCAGTTGGGCCTTTCTCTATGAGCAGTTCTTC
J: TRBJ1-1; size: NA; D: NA; V: TRBV28; CDR3: CASSFRGAGTEAFF; DNA: TGTGCCAGCAGTTTTAGGGGCGCGGGGACTGAAGCTTTCTTT
J: TRBJ2-7; size: NA; D: TRBD1; V: TRBV30; CDR3: CACGTGRGEQYF; DNA: TGTGCCTGCGGGACAGGGCGGGGGGAGCAGTACTTC
J: TRBJ1-2; size: NA; D: NA; V: TRBV18; CDR3: CASSEGSYGYTF; DNA: TGTGCCAGCAGTGAAGGCAGCTATGGCTACACCTTC
J: TRBJ2-6; size: medium-sized; D: NA; V: TRBV29-1; CDR3: CSVSEGISGANVLTF; DNA: TGCAGCGTGAGCGAAGGGATCTCTGGGGCCAACGTCCTGACTTTC
J: TRBJ2-3; size: NA; D: TRBD2; V: TRBV12-3/TRBV12-4; CDR3: CASSDPSGGADTQYF; DNA: TGTGCCAGCAGTGACCCTAGCGGGGGGGCGGATACGCAGTATTTT
J: TRBJ2-2; size: NA; D: NA; V: TRBV5-1; CDR3: CASRPGFQRLRELFF; DNA: TGCGCCAGCCGACCGGGATTTCAAAGACTCCGGGAGCTGTTTTTT